This note documents a single T cell receptor (beta chain) sequence. Its antigen is still unknown. V was clipped by 3 bases and J by 4 bases, with 10 bases between them. The CDR3 has 13 amino acids. From germline, CDR1 is GTSNPN and CDR2 SVGIG (reference sequence). Clones were sequenced by immunoSEQ multiplex PCR, and TCRdb holds only the in-frame ones, with some missing. The data contain 30,000 or so clones, nearly 90% of them singletons. This entry belongs to a study of T cells in localized non-small cell lung cancer. General study findings and limits: A denser population of T cells in blood accompanied longer overall survival. Clonality of T cells reached its maximum in uninvolved adjacent lung, surpassing tumor. Heterogeneity remains possible because sequencing was limited to only one tumor region. In adjacent lung appeared a median 57 of the top 100 tumor clones.

Sample: peripheral blood, taken before any cancer treatment. The TCR originated in a woman aged 35 to 70 with stage I lung adenocarcinoma. The V and J genes are TRBV30 and TRBJ2-1; weak D call: TRBD1 (5 bases). The CDR3 DNA sequence: TGTGCCTGGAGGGGGCAAGCTTACAATGAGCAGTTCTTC. As protein: CAWRGQAYNEQFF.